Listed below are T cell receptor beta chains from one sample, sequenced in a study of B cell selection in AIRE deficiency. The repertoire was sequenced with immunoSEQ multiplex PCR; TCRdb's copy has only in-frame clones and lacks some. The sample carries approximately 24,000 clones, 95% to 96% recorded once. Material: CD4+CD127+ conventional T cells sorted from PBMCs. The source is a human donor in good health. The CDR3 runs from the conserved cysteine through the conserved F or W. Not all rows give a size; the values are once, few, many and, for expanded clones, a class.

clone size	V gene	CDR3 protein
NA	TRBV10-3	CAISNPPGEETQYF
NA	TRBV5-4	CASSLVNSDEYGYTF
NA	TRBV11-3	CASRGQGQETQYF
NA	TRBV4-3	CASSRELEAVGEQFF
NA	TRBV5-1	CASRPRRDTVYEQYF
NA	TRBV12-5	CASGRTGEREQYF
NA	TRBV7-8	CASSPGGQDYGYTF
NA	TRBV9	CASSVGGPAGNTIYF
NA	TRBV9	CASSVGTGFNEKLFF
NA	TRBV5-1	CASGPGTTKYGELFF
NA	TRBV18	CASSPRTDTQYF
NA	TRBV6-6	CASSRLGQDYEQYF
NA	TRBV27	CASKNDITQGPAFF
once	TRBV29-1	CSARPAWNTEAFF
NA	TRBV7-9	CASSSFAGSKGQAFF
NA	TRBV9	CASSVVPRNTDTQYF
NA	TRBV11-2	CASSLGLLRGTDTQYF
NA	TRBV9	CASSVAPLAGNPNEQYF
NA	TRBV5-1	CASSLAGGPGETQYF
NA	TRBV4-1	CASSQDFRDRAGGGEQFF
NA	TRBV29-1	CSVVGDSGVTAEAFF
NA	TRBV11-2	CASTGRASGGPNTGELFF
once	TRBV19	CATLPPSGGQGEQFF
few	TRBV7-9	CASSLATGGHGGYTF
NA	TRBV21-1	CASSGPDRGSGTANEKLFF
NA	TRBV4-1	CASSQEKGTGSYEQYF
NA	TRBV4-2	CASSQETSGPEETQYF
once	TRBV2	CASSTGSNTQYF
NA	TRBV6-6	CASRIYRDLNTEAFF
NA	TRBV6-1	CASSESSRGGEKLFF
NA	TRBV18	CASSPSQSGTEAFF